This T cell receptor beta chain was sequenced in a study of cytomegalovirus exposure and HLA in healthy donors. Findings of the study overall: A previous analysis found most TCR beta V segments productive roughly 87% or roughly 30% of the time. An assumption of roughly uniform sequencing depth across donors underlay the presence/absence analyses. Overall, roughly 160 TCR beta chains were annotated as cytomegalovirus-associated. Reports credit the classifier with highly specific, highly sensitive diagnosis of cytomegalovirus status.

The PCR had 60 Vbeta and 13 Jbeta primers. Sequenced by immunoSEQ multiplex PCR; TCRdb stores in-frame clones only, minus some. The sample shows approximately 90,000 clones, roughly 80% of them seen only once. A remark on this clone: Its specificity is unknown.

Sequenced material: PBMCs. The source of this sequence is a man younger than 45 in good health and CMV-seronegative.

CDR3 DNA: TGTGCCAGCAGCCAAGGGTTGGGGACAGGGGACAATGAGCAGTTCTTC. Protein sequence: CASSQGLGTGDNEQFF. The chain couples TRBV4-2 to TRBJ2-1, with 10 bases matching TRBD1. CDR1 and CDR2 from the germline V gene are LGHNA and YNFKEQ. The CDR3 sequence is 16 residues long. Trimming removed 1 base from V and 5 bases from J; junction bases left unmatched: 5.